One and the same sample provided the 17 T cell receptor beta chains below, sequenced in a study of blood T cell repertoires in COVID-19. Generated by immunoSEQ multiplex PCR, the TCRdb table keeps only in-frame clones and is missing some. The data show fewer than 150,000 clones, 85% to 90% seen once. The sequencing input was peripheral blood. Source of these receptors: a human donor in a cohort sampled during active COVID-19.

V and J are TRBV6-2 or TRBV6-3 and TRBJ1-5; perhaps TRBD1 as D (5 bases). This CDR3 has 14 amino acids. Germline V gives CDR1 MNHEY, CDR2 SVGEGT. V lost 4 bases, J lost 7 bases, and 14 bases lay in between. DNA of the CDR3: TGTGCCAGCAGTTCGCCAGGGTCCGGCCAGCCCCAGCATTTT. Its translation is CASSSPGSGQPQHF.

The CDR3 sequence: CASSARTGGRETQYF. The CDR3 DNA reads TGTGCCAGCAGCGCCCGGACAGGGGGCCGGGAGACCCAGTACTTC. V is TRBV9 and J is TRBJ2-5, with 11 positions matching TRBD1. Germline V lookup: CDR1 SGDLS, CDR2 YYNGEE. J was trimmed by 5 bases and V by 3 bases; bases with no gene match: 6. The CDR3 is 15 residues long.

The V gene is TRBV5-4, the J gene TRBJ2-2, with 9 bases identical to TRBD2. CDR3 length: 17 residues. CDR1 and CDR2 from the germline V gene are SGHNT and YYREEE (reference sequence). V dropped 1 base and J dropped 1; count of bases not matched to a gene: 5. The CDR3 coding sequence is TGTGCCAGCAGCTTGAGCTTGCGGGGGGGGAACACCGGGGAGCTGTTTTTT. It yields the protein CASSLSLRGGNTGELFF. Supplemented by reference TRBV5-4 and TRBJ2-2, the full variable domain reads ETGVTQSPTHLIKTRGQQVTLRCSSQSGHNTVSWYQQALGQGPQFIFQYYREEENGRGNFPPRFSGLQFPNYSSELNVNALELDDSALYLCASSLSLRGGNTGELFFGEGSRLTVL.

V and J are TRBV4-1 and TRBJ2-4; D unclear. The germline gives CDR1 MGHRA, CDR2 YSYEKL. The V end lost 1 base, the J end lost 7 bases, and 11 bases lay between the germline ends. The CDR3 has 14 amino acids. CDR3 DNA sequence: TGCGCCAGCAGCCAAGTTTTCCCCCGGAACATTCAGTACTTC. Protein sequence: CASSQVFPRNIQYF.

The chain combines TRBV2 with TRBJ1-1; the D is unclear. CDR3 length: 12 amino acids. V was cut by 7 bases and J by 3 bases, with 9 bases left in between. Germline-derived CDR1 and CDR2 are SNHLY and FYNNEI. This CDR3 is CASTLTDTEAFF. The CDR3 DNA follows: TGTGCCAGCACTTTAACAGACACTGAAGCTTTCTTT.

The CDR3 reads CASSPTSGWGCTDTQYF. The DNA for the CDR3 is TGTGCCAGCAGCCCGACTAGCGGGTGGGGTTGCACAGATACGCAGTATTTT. This chain uses TRBV5-4 with TRBJ2-3; 10 nucleotides agree with TRBD2. Per germline, CDR1 SGHNT and CDR2 YYREEE (reference sequence). The ends lost 4 bases at V and 1 base at J; junction bases unmatched: 9. The CDR3 sequence is 17 residues long.

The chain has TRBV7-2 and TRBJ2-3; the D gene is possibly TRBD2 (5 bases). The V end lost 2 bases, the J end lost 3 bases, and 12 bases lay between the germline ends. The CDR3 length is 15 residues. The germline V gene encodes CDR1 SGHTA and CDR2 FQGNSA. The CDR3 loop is CASSLWSSRTDTQYF. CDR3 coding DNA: TGTGCCAGCAGCTTATGGTCTAGCAGGACAGATACGCAGTATTTT.

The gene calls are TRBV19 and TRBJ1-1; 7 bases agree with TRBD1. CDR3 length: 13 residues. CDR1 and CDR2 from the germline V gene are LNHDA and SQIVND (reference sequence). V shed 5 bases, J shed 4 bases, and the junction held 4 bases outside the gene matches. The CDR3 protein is CASSAWTGTEAFF. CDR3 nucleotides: TGTGCCAGTAGTGCTTGGACAGGCACTGAAGCTTTCTTT.

As DNA, the CDR3 is TGTGCCAGCAGTGCCCAGGGGAACACTGAAGCTTTCTTT. Its protein product is CASSAQGNTEAFF. This chain connects TRBV25-1 to TRBJ1-1; a weak D match, TRBD1 (5 bases). Germline CDR1 and CDR2: MGHDK and SYGVNS. Trimming shortened V by 4 bases and J by 1 base, and 7 bases separated the two germline ends. The CDR3 is made up of 13 amino acids.

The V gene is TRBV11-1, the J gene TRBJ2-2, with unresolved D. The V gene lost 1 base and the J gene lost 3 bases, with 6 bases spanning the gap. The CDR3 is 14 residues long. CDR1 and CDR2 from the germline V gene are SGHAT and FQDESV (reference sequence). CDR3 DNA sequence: TGTGCCAGCAGCTTAGACCGGGACACCGGGGAGCTGTTTTTT. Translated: CASSLDRDTGELFF.

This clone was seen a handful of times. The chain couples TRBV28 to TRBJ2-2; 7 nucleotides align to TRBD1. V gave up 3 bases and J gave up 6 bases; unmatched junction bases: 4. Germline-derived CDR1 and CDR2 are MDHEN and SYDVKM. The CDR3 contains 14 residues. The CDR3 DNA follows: TGTGCCAGCAGTTTGGGGACAGTAGCCGGGGAGCTGTTTTTT. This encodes CASSLGTVAGELFF.

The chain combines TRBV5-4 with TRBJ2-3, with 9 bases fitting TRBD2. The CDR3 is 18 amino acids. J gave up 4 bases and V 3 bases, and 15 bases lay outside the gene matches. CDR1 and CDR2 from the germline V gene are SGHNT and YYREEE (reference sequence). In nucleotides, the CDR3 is TGTGCCAGCAGCTACGGGGCTAGCGGGATCGGGGGCGCAGATACGCAGTATTTT. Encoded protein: CASSYGASGIGGADTQYF.

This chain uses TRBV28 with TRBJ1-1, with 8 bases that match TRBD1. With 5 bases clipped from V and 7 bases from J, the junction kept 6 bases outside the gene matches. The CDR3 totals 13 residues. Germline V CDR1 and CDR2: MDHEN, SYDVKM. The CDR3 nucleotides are TGTGCCAGCAGTCTCACAGGGGGAGGTGAAGCTTTCTTT. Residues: CASSLTGGGEAFF.

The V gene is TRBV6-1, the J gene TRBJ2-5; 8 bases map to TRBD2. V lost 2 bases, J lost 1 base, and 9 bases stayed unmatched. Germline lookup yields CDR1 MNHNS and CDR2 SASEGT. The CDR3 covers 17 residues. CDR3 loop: CASSELAGGSLQETQYF. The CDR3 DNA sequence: TGTGCCAGCAGTGAATTGGCGGGGGGATCTCTCCAAGAGACCCAGTACTTC.

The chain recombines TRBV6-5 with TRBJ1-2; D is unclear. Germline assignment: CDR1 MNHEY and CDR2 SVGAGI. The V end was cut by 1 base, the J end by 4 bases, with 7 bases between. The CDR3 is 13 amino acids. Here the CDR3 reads CASSYLKPYGYTF. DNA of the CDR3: TGTGCCAGCAGTTACTTAAAGCCCTATGGCTACACCTTC.

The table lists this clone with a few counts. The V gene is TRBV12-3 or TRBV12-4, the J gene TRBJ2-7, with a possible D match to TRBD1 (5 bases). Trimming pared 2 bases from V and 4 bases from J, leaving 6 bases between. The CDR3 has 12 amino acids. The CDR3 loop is CASSLSGYEQYF. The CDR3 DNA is TGTGCCAGCAGTTTATCAGGGTACGAGCAGTACTTC.

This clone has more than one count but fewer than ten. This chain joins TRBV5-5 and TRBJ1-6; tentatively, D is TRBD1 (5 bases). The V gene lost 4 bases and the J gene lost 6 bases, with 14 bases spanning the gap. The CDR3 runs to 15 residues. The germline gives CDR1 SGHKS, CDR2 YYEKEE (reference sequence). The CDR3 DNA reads TGTGCCAGCAGCGCCCGGGACTGGCGTAATTCACCCCTCCACTTT. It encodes CASSARDWRNSPLHF.